This T cell receptor (beta chain) was observed in a study of tumor-infiltrating lymphocytes in primary liver carcinoma. Study results and caveats: Tumor region pairs outstripped tumor-adjacent and tumor-blood pairs in overlap. A significantly higher top-250-clone fraction was found in tumors than in blood (p = 0.039).

The CDR3 spans 16 residues. Germline values: CDR1 MGHRA, CDR2 YSYEKL. Trimming took off 1 base at V and 0 bases at J, with 13 bases between the two ends. Regarding this clonotype: As yet, its antigen is unknown.

The researchers produced TCR beta cDNA from 500 ng total RNA with a constant-region primer. Investigators got TCR beta libraries out of three nested multiplex PCR rounds, done with slightly modified ARM-PCR. Each of the first two PCR rounds ran about 9 cycles with TRBV1-TRBV30 forward and C-beta reverse primers. TCRdb recomputed calls from the multiplex PCR reads with MiXCR, one row per CDR3 protein. This table has fewer than 85,000 distinct CDR3 sequences, roughly two thirds appearing once. Scientists recovered RNA and DNA together from around 20-30 mg of unsorted bulk tissue. Patients' primary liver carcinoma was surgically resected.

Material: tumor-adjacent normal liver tissue. The clonotype was recovered from a middle-aged man with primary liver carcinoma and hepatitis B virus infection. The gene calls are TRBV4-1 and TRBJ2-7; D perhaps matches TRBD2 (6 bases). The CDR3 DNA sequence: TGCGCCAGCAGCCAAGGGCTAGCGTGCTCCTCCTACGAGCAGTACTTC. Translated: CASSQGLACSSYEQYF.